Shown below are 29 T cell receptor beta chains from a single sample sequenced in a study of T cell changes during pregnancy in multiple sclerosis. Method: immunoSEQ multiplex PCR; TCRdb's copy keeps in-frame clones and lacks some. The data hold roughly 43,000 clones, with roughly nine tenths observed a single time. Sequencing used CD4+ T cells from peripheral blood mononuclear cells, obtained after pregnancy. Every receptor here comes from a female donor with multiple sclerosis, enrolled in a pregnancy study.

This clone was counted only a few times. The V gene is TRBV10-3, the J gene TRBJ1-4; TRBD1 aligns across 9 bases. Germline V gene sequence: CDR1 ENHRY, CDR2 SYGVKD. Losses at the gene ends were 8 bases for V and 8 bases for J; bases not matched to a gene: 6. This CDR3 has 13 residues. Written as DNA, the CDR3 is TGTGCCATCCACAGGGGGCTTGAGGAAAAACTGTTTTTT. Translation gives CAIHRGLEEKLFF.

This sequence joins TRBV5-6 and TRBJ2-3; a possible D gene is TRBD2 (5 bases). The germline V gene encodes CDR1 SGHDT and CDR2 YYEEEE. The ends were cut back, 4 bases at V and 2 bases at J, with 11 bases in the middle. The CDR3 runs to 14 residues. The CDR3 DNA sequence: TGTGCCAGCAGCCCCGAAGCGGTCACAGATACGCAGTATTTT. Translated: CASSPEAVTDTQYF.

The genes are TRBV4-1 and TRBJ2-6; 7 nucleotides agree with TRBD1. CDR3 size: 17 residues. CDR1 is MGHRA and CDR2 is YSYEKL in the germline V gene. The V gene end was trimmed by 0 bases and the J gene end by 0 bases; junction bases not matched to a gene: 2. The CDR3 reads CASSQETGFSGANVLTF. The CDR3 nucleotides are TGCGCCAGCAGCCAAGAGACAGGGTTCTCTGGGGCCAACGTCCTGACTTTC.

This clone is judged medium-sized. The rearrangement links TRBV2 to TRBJ1-1, with 9 bases identical to TRBD1. The germline V gene has CDR1 SNHLY and CDR2 FYNNEI. The length of the CDR3 is 12 residues. V was clipped by 11 bases and J by 5 bases; unmatched bases: 6. CDR3 loop: CAEGQGGTEAFF. In nucleotides, the CDR3 is TGTGCCGAGGGACAGGGTGGAACTGAAGCTTTCTTT.

Only one count was recorded for this clone. This chain uses TRBV28 with TRBJ2-7, with D possibly being TRBD1 (5 bases). The CDR3 totals 13 residues. Trimming left V 3 bases short and J 2 bases short, with 8 bases between. CDR1 is MDHEN, CDR2 SYDVKM, per germline. CDR3 nucleotide sequence: TGTGCCAGCAGTTTCACAGGAACCTACGAGCAGTACTTC. Protein: CASSFTGTYEQYF.

The V gene is TRBV2, the J gene TRBJ1-1, with TRBD1 matching 9 bases. This CDR3 region has 17 residues. Germline trimming cut 2 bases from V and 6 bases from J; bases unmatched to any gene: 13. CDR1 SNHLY and CDR2 FYNNEI come from the germline V gene. The CDR3 loop is CASSETEGGTGRAEAFF. CDR3 sequence (DNA): TGTGCCAGCAGTGAAACCGAGGGAGGGACAGGGAGGGCTGAAGCTTTCTTT.

V usage is TRBV9 and J usage is TRBJ2-1, with 9 bases that match TRBD2. Germline CDR1 is SGDLS and CDR2 is YYNGEE. The CDR3 totals 16 residues. J gave up 0 bases and V 2 bases, and 3 bases lay outside the gene matches. Here the CDR3 DNA reads TGTGCCAGCAGCGTTACTAGCGGGTCCTCCTACAATGAGCAGTTCTTC. Residues: CASSVTSGSSYNEQFF.

The chain links TRBV7-9 to TRBJ2-5, with D unclear. Germline V gene data show CDR1 as SEHNR and CDR2 as FQNEAQ (reference sequence). The V end lost 3 bases, the J end lost 3 bases, and 8 bases lay between the germline ends. CDR3 length: 13 amino acids. CDR3 protein: CASSFDREETQYF. DNA for the CDR3: TGTGCCAGCAGCTTTGACCGGGAAGAGACCCAGTACTTC.

The V gene is TRBV10-3, the J gene TRBJ2-1; tentatively, D is TRBD2 (5 bases). Germline CDR1 and CDR2: ENHRY and SYGVKD. The CDR3 runs 13 residues. V was clipped by 7 bases and J by 11 bases, with 18 bases between them. CDR3 bases: TGTGCCATCAATGGGGTAGCGAGAGACCAGCAGTTCTTC. This sequence encodes CAINGVARDQQFF.

This chain connects TRBV6-4 to TRBJ2-1, with 7 bases that match TRBD2. V lost 5 bases and J lost 6; bases outside the gene matches: 7. From germline, CDR1 is MRHNA and CDR2 SNTAGT. The CDR3 has 14 amino acids. CDR3 sequence reads: CASSPGTKGNEQFF. In DNA form, the CDR3 reads TGTGCCAGCAGTCCCGGGACTAAAGGCAATGAGCAGTTCTTC.

This chain links TRBV19 with TRBJ1-2, with unresolved D. CDR3 length: 13 amino acids. CDR1 and CDR2 (germline): LNHDA, SQIVND (reference sequence). With 0 bases removed from V and 5 bases from J, the gap between germline ends came to 7 bases. The CDR3 region is CASSIDELYGYTF. CDR3 sequence (DNA): TGTGCCAGTAGTATAGACGAGTTATATGGCTACACCTTC.

This clone appeared once. The CDR3 spells CASPRGGVPGFLAKNIQYF. The CDR3, as DNA: TGTGCCAGCCCGAGGGGAGGGGTCCCCGGGTTTTTAGCCAAAAACATTCAGTACTTC. The V and J genes are TRBV6-4 and TRBJ2-4; 7 nucleotides line up with TRBD2. This CDR3 contains 19 residues. Trimming removed 8 bases from V and 0 bases from J; junction bases left unmatched: 19. Germline loops: CDR1 MRHNA, CDR2 SNTAGT.

V is TRBV5-4 and J is TRBJ2-7, with D tentatively TRBD2 (6 bases). Looked up from germline, CDR1 is SGHNT and CDR2 is YYREEE (reference sequence). This CDR3 is built from 13 residues. V dropped 8 bases and J dropped 2 bases, with 14 bases sitting between them. The CDR3 sequence: CASSGTSPYEQYF. CDR3 in DNA: TGTGCCAGTTCCGGGACTTCTCCCTACGAGCAGTACTTC. The full variable domain, with the rest looked up from reference TRBV5-4 and TRBJ2-7, is ETGVTQSPTHLIKTRGQQVTLRCSSQSGHNTVSWYQQALGQGPQFIFQYYREEENGRGNFPPRFSGLQFPNYSSELNVNALELDDSALYLCASSGTSPYEQYFGPGTRLTVT.

This chain links TRBV27 with TRBJ2-3; TRBD2 is a possible D gene (5 bases). The ends were cut back, 3 bases at V and 3 bases at J, with 10 bases in the middle. The CDR3 runs to 14 residues. Germline V lookup: CDR1 MNHEY, CDR2 SMNVEV (reference sequence). CDR3 in amino acids: CASSFLRETDTQYF. The CDR3 DNA reads TGTGCCAGCAGTTTTTTGAGGGAAACAGATACGCAGTATTTT.

J is TRBJ1-2 and V is TRBV6-6; weak D call: TRBD1 (5 bases). The CDR3 is 13 residues long. Per germline, CDR1 MNHNY and CDR2 SVGAGI (reference sequence). V lost 0 bases and J 8 bases, leaving 10 bases between the germline ends. The DNA of the CDR3 is TGTGCCAGCAGTTACTCGGAAAGGGGAGGCTACACCTTC. This encodes CASSYSERGGYTF.

V and J are TRBV13 and TRBJ2-1, with TRBD2 as a possible D gene (5 bases). Per germline, CDR1 PRHDT and CDR2 FYEKMQ (reference sequence). The CDR3 spans 17 residues. V was shortened by 1 base and J by 0 bases, with 13 bases between the two germline ends. In DNA, the CDR3 is TGTGCCAGCAGCTTAGACCCTAGCAGGAGCTCCTACAATGAGCAGTTCTTC. Its translation is CASSLDPSRSSYNEQFF.

V is TRBV7-3 and J is TRBJ2-7, with 9 nucleotides matching TRBD1. CDR1 is SGHTA and CDR2 is FQGTGA in the germline V gene. The length of the CDR3 is 15 residues. V lost 5 bases and J lost 4; bases outside the gene matches: 9. Here the CDR3 reads CASSLGGQGYYEQYF. The CDR3 nucleotides are TGTGCCAGCAGCCTAGGGGGACAGGGCTATTACGAGCAGTACTTC.

V usage is TRBV6-1 and J usage is TRBJ2-5; a possible D gene is TRBD1 (6 bases). The J call is uncertain, as TRBJ2-7 better fits the DNA end. In germline, CDR1 is MNHNS, CDR2 SASEGT. CDR3 length equals 14 residues. CDR3 nucleotide sequence: TGTGCCAGCAAGATAGGACAGACCACCTACGAGCAGTACTTC. This codes for CASKIGQTTYEQYF.

The chain combines TRBV13 with TRBJ2-2, with D maybe TRBD2 (6 bases). The germline CDR1 and CDR2 sequences are PRHDT and FYEKMQ (reference sequence). This CDR3 is 16 amino acids long. The V end was cut by 5 bases, the J end by 5 bases, with 18 bases between. CDR3 sequence (DNA): TGTGCCAGCAGCCGAATTCCTAGGGGAGGTACCGGGGAGCTGTTTTTT. Translating gives CASSRIPRGGTGELFF.

A note on this clone: Germline and junction disagree at one end, which may indicate a read error. This sequence joins TRBV7-7 and TRBJ1-4; 7 bases line up with TRBD1. This CDR3 is built from 15 residues. Germline V gene data show CDR1 as SSHAT and CDR2 as FNYEAQ (reference sequence). The CDR3 protein is CASSLGSGGNEKLFF. The CDR3 DNA sequence: TGTGCTAGCAGCTTAGGTTCAGGGGGTAATGAAAAACTGTTTTTT.

This clone appeared a single time. This rearrangement joins TRBV6-1 to TRBJ1-1, with D unclear. The germline V and J ends were trimmed by 7 bases and 1 base, with 7 bases remaining between them. The length of the CDR3 is 12 residues. Per germline, CDR1 MNHNS and CDR2 SASEGT. CDR3: CASIRQNTEAFF. The CDR3 bases are TGTGCCAGCATTAGACAGAACACTGAAGCTTTCTTT.

This clone showed up just a few times. The J gene is TRBJ1-2, the V gene TRBV6-1; the D is unclear. The V and J ends lost 6 bases and 0 bases respectively, with 17 bases between them. The CDR3 loop spans 16 amino acids. Germline lookup yields CDR1 MNHNS and CDR2 SASEGT. CDR3 DNA sequence: TGTGCCAGCAGCGAACTCCGCGGCAGCCCTAACTATGGCTACACCTTC. Protein product: CASSELRGSPNYGYTF.

The chain links TRBV6-1 to TRBJ2-1, with TRBD2 identical over 13 bases. The CDR3 runs to 16 residues. Germline V lookup: CDR1 MNHNS, CDR2 SASEGT. V was clipped by 4 bases and J by 4 bases; unmatched bases: 4. This CDR3 is CASSALAGGFYNEQFF. In DNA form, the CDR3 reads TGTGCCAGCAGTGCACTAGCGGGAGGGTTTTACAATGAGCAGTTCTTC.

The V call is TRBV2, the J call TRBJ2-1, with 10 bases fitting TRBD1. The J segment lost 6 bases and the V segment lost 2 bases, leaving 4 bases of the junction unmatched. The CDR3 loop spans 15 amino acids. Germline-derived CDR1 and CDR2 are SNHLY and FYNNEI. The CDR3 DNA reads TGTGCCAGCAGTGAATGGACAGGGGGTGCCAATGAGCAGTTCTTC. Translated, it gives CASSEWTGGANEQFF.

V and J are TRBV6-1 and TRBJ2-7; 8 bases map to TRBD2. CDR3 length: 13 amino acids. Germline CDR1 MNHNS, CDR2 SASEGT. V was clipped by 10 bases and J by 6 bases; unmatched bases: 11. The CDR3 is CATPGVAGREQYF. In nucleotides, the CDR3 is TGTGCCACCCCGGGGGTAGCGGGACGCGAGCAGTACTTC.

This clone showed up just once. J is TRBJ2-6 and V is TRBV7-3; D not resolved. CDR3 length: 15 amino acids. Germline CDR1 is SGHTA and CDR2 is FQGTGA. With 4 bases removed from V and 4 bases from J, the gap between germline ends came to 11 bases. For the CDR3, the DNA is TGTGCCAGCAGCTCCGCGAGGTCCGGGGCCAACGTCCTGACTTTC. This sequence encodes CASSSARSGANVLTF.

The chain couples TRBV11-2 to TRBJ2-7, with D tentatively TRBD2 (6 bases). V was pared by 2 bases and J by 2 bases, with 13 bases between. This CDR3 comprises 15 residues. CDR1 SGHAT and CDR2 FQNNGV come from the germline V gene. CDR3 nucleotides: TGTGCCAGCAGCTTAAGAGATAGCGGCCCCTACGAGCAGTACTTC. Translating it yields CASSLRDSGPYEQYF. The full variable domain, rest sourced from reference TRBV11-2 and TRBJ2-7, is EAGVAQSPRYKIIEKRQSVAFWCNPISGHATLYWYQQILGQGPKLLIQFQNNGVVDDSQLPKDRFSAERLKGVDSTLKIQPAKLEDSAVYLCASSLRDSGPYEQYFGPGTRLTVT.

This chain uses TRBV5-4 with TRBJ2-3, with D possibly TRBD2 on 5 matching bases. Between the trimmed V and J ends, which lost 1 base and 6 bases, there was a span of 15 bases. Looked up from germline, CDR1 is SGHNT and CDR2 is YYREEE (reference sequence). This CDR3 has 15 amino acids. The CDR3 DNA reads TGTGCCAGCAGCTTGATGACTACCCTCGGCGATACGCAGTATTTT. Translated: CASSLMTTLGDTQYF.

This chain joins TRBV4-3 and TRBJ1-1, with no clear D. Per the germline V gene, CDR1 is LGHNA and CDR2 is YSLEER. With 0 bases removed from V and 4 bases from J, the gap between germline ends came to 9 bases. The CDR3 runs 14 residues. The CDR3 coding sequence is TGCGCCAGCAGCCAAGAAGCGACGAGCACTGAAGCTTTCTTT. Protein product: CASSQEATSTEAFF.